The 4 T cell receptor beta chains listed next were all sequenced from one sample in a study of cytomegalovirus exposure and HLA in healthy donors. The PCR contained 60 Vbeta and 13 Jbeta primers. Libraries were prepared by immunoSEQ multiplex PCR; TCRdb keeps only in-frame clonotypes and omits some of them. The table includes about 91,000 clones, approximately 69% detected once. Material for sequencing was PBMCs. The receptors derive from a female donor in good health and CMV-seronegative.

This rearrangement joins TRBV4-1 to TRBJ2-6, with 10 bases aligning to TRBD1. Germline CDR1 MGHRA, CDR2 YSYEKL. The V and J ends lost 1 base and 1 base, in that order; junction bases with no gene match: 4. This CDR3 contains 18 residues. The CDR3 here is CASSQGTGGGSGANVLTF. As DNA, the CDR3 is TGCGCCAGCAGCCAAGGGACAGGGGGAGGATCTGGGGCCAACGTCCTGACTTTC.

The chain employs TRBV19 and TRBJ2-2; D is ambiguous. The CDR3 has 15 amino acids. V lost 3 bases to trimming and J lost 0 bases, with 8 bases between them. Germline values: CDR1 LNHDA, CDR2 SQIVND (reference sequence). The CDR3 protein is CASSMGQANTGELFF. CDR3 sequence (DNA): TGTGCCAGTAGTATGGGTCAGGCGAACACCGGGGAGCTGTTTTTT.

In nucleotides, the CDR3 is TGTGCCAGCAGTGTTGGTGTCAGGGCAGAGACCCAGTACTTC. Its protein is CASSVGVRAETQYF. The rearrangement links TRBV6-5 to TRBJ2-5; D may be TRBD1 (5 bases). This CDR3 comprises 14 residues. V was trimmed by 5 bases and J by 4 bases, leaving 14 bases between them. Germline-derived CDR1 and CDR2 are MNHEY and SVGAGI.

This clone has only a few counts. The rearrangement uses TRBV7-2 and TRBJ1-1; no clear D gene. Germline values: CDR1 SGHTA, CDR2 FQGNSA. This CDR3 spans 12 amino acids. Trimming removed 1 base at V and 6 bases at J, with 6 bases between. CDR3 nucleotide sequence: TGTGCCAGCAGCTTAGATAATTCTGAAGCTTTCTTT. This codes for CASSLDNSEAFF.